This TCR beta chain was observed in a study of shared clonotypes between healthy human individuals (dated by TCRdb to about 2020). General notes on the study: A few men and two women, aged 18 to 49 years, made up the cohort. Leukapheresis yielded between about 0.85 and 9.5 billion PBMCs per donor. Blood TCR repertoires of a handful of healthy adults were deeply sequenced to estimate repertoire size and the extent of clonotype sharing between individuals. To increase sequencing depth and limit assay-specific biases, TCR repertoire library preparation and sequencing were carried out by different laboratories using diverse techniques. Beyond this particular receptor, the publication reports: Only blood was sampled, and tissue TCR repertoires likely differ from those in blood. Because the study included only a small number of donors, the genetic and exposure-history diversity represented was limited. Pairwise subsampling led to the expectation that sequencing depth would affect the degree of clonotype sharing among donors.

As concerns this clone: Its antigen remains unidentified. The input lacks base qualities; no much larger clone sits a single base away.

Using the deep immunoSEQ assay, TCR CDR3 regions were amplified from genomic DNA by multiplex PCR. Extracted genomic DNA from each cell subset was spread evenly across all wells of several immunoSEQ 96-well plates, with each plate serving as a replicate. For unsorted PBMC, around 0.3 ug genomic DNA, equal to approximately 30,000 T cell genomes, was loaded into each replicate PCR. Ten immunoSEQ deep assay plates were used to sequence unsorted PBMC genomic DNA. Purified libraries were measured with a Qubit 3.0 fluorometer, size-checked on a Bioanalyzer 2100, and measured again with the KAPA Library Quantification kit. Every immunoSEQ 96-well plate was sequenced on a dedicated single-read 150-cycle Illumina NextSeq 550 flow cell. As for how the authors treated the data: Because only junctional sequences without quality scores were contained in the immunoSEQ output, filtering matching that applied to full-length reads could not be performed. Sequences were annotated with PyIR, a Python wrapper for IgBLAST v1.9, using IMGT germline references to assign V/J genes and CDR3. Reads were filtered out if the reads had weak V/J assignments (E-value above 1e-6), no CDR3, stop codons, out-of-frame junctions, or ambiguous translated residues. V3J clonotypes were defined as sequences sharing an identical inferred V gene, J gene, and CDR3 amino acid sequence. Percentage overlap between repertoires was calculated by dividing the number of shared unique clonotypes by the size of the smaller repertoire. RTK rarefaction, the Chao1 estimator, and Recon v2.1 estimates of unobserved clonotypes were used to assess repertoire richness. The source is immuneACCESS, and TCRdb retained only in-frame sequences with V and J called. Part of the clones is not carried over; for the studies checked, unresolved V genes explain less than half of this, and the remainder is unexplained. Clonal size and the V and J genes are those of that table, whereas D and trimming came from the DNA. In this sample the table shows 520,000 or so clones, around 74% of which occur a single time. In total, the top ten clones hold 10% to 15% of the sample.

Donors were healthy HIV-negative adults with no recently reported acute infections or vaccinations. Every donor was a Caucasian adult living in Nashville, Tennessee, USA. In the unsorted samples, 87 million or so PBMCs were counted, and genomic DNA was extracted using the QIAamp DNA Blood Mini kit. Blood was obtained by leukapheresis, after which PBMCs were separated by Ficoll-Histopaque density gradient centrifugation and cryopreserved in liquid nitrogen vapor phase. Source material: PBMCs. The origin of this receptor is a woman between 35 and 50 years old in good health. Some clones in this sample may be carry-over from other donors' samples.

Here is the DNA: TGTGCCTGGAGGGAGGACCCCGCGGATGAAAAACTGTTTTTT. It translates as CAWREDPADEKLFF. This chain is built from TRBV30 and TRBJ1-4; there is no confident call for the D gene. The CDR3 goes from the cysteine to the phenylalanine over 14 residues. Only CDR3 DNA is held: 42 bases, read in frame from base 1. As encoded in the germline V gene (reference sequence), CDR1 is GTSNPN while CDR2 is SVGIG. V sheds 3 bases and J sheds 6 bases, leaving 14 bases between their ends.